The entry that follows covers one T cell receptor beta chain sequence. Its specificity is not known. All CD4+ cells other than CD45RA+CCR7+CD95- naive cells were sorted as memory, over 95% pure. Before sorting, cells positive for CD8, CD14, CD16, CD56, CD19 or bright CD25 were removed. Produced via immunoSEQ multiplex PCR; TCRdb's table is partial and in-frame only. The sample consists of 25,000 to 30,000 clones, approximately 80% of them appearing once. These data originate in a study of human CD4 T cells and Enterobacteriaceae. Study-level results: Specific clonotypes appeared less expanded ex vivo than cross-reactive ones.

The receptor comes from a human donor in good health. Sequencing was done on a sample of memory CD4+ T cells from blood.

The CDR3 DNA sequence: TGTGCCAGCAGGTTTCAGGGAGGGGAGGAGGCTTTCTTT. Protein: CASRFQGGEEAFF. This chain joins TRBV6-1 and TRBJ1-1, with a possible D match to TRBD1 (5 bases). The germline gives CDR1 MNHNS, CDR2 SASEGT. V was cut by 6 bases and J by 11 bases, with 19 bases left in between. CDR3 length equals 13 residues.